This note documents a single T cell receptor (beta chain) sequence. Antigen: not known. The J segment lost 3 bases and the V segment lost 2 bases, leaving 4 bases of the junction unmatched. CDR3 length: 14 residues. Germline CDR1 reads LNHDA; CDR2 reads SQIVND (reference sequence). Clones were read by immunoSEQ multiplex PCR, and TCRdb kept only the in-frame ones, dropping some. The repertoire holds hundreds of thousands of clones, with about 61% as singletons. This entry belongs to a study of cytotoxic CD8 clonotypes in ibrutinib-treated CLL. Overall study results and limits: Public clonotypes showed up rarely, and on treatment they shrank or held steady. Clonality measured at baseline exceeded age-matched healthy donors, tracking circulating CD8+ T-cell counts.

The input for sequencing was PBMCs, taken after 36 months of ibrutinib treatment. This receptor was identified in a human donor with chronic lymphocytic leukemia. The chain links TRBV19 to TRBJ2-7, with 7 nucleotides matching TRBD2. CDR3 loop: CASSISGNLYEQYF. CDR3 bases: TGTGCCAGTAGTATAAGCGGGAACCTCTACGAGCAGTACTTC.